The present T cell receptor (beta chain) was sequenced within a study of T cell changes during pregnancy in multiple sclerosis. CDR1 is SGDLS and CDR2 is YYNGEE in the germline V gene. V dropped 3 bases and J dropped 8; count of bases not matched to a gene: 16. This CDR3 has 19 residues. Assay: immunoSEQ multiplex PCR; the TCRdb copy retains only in-frame clones and omits some. The table includes 50,000 to 70,000 clones, 91% detected once. This specimen consisted of peripheral blood, obtained in the third trimester of pregnancy. This clonotype was sampled from a female donor in good health, enrolled as a control in a pregnancy study. The chain links TRBV9 to TRBJ2-1; the match to TRBD2 covers 14 bases. DNA for the CDR3: TGTGCCAGCAGCGGACAGGGGACTAGCGGGGGACCGCCGGTTGATGAGCAGTTCTTC. Protein sequence: CASSGQGTSGGPPVDEQFF.